This T cell receptor beta chain was retrieved from a study of cytomegalovirus exposure and HLA in healthy donors. The PCR employed 60 Vbeta primers together with 13 Jbeta primers. Sequencing used immunoSEQ multiplex PCR; TCRdb keeps in-frame clones, though not all of them. The data contain approximately 220,000 clones, under 80% of them singletons. A note on this clone: Its specificity is unknown.

Study-level results: It was about 180 TCR beta chains that were listed as cytomegalovirus-associated. In a later analysis, a missense DCLRE1C variant was linked to TCR beta V- and J-gene trimming. CMV serostatus stood as the only immune exposure information on hand.

The study sampled nominally healthy donors, though unrecorded immune exposures were likely. The TCR was taken from a girl aged 2-10 years in good health and CMV-seronegative. Sequencing used PBMCs.

The CDR3 spells CASRIEGANEKLFF. The CDR3 bases are TGTGCCAGCAGGATTGAGGGGGCTAATGAAAAACTGTTTTTT. The genes are TRBV2 and TRBJ1-4; perhaps TRBD1 as D (6 bases). Germline CDR1 is SNHLY and CDR2 is FYNNEI. This CDR3 region has 14 residues. Trimming shortened V by 6 bases and J by 3 bases, and 11 bases separated the two germline ends.